The 17 T cell receptor beta chains below come from one sample, sequenced in a study of T-cell memory formation after mild COVID-19. MiXCR, run by TCRdb on the 5' RACE reads, gives a single entry per CDR3 protein. The data show 350,000 to 550,000 distinct CDR3 sequences, roughly 18% seen once. The sequenced material came from PBMCs or a T cell subset sorted from them (not recorded which). The receptors were sampled from a man between 18 and 35 years old who had mild COVID-19 (a few samples of this study predate the infection). Cell type and time point are not known.

The rearrangement links TRBV5-1 to TRBJ2-3; 9 positions match TRBD2. V was pared by 0 bases and J by 7 bases, with 3 bases of the junction left unmatched. Germline V gene lookup returns CDR1 SGHRS and CDR2 YFSETQ. The CDR3 consists of 14 residues. The CDR3 nucleotides are TGCGCCAGCAGCTTGGAGCCTAGCGGGAATACGCAGTATTTT. It is translated as CASSLEPSGNTQYF.

The rearrangement joins TRBV4-3 to TRBJ2-7; D gene uncertain. In germline, CDR1 is LGHNA, CDR2 YSLEER. The CDR3 has 15 amino acids. Trimming shortened V by 4 bases and J by 3 bases, and 16 bases separated the two germline ends. The CDR3 DNA sequence: TGCGCCAGCAGCCCTGGTGAATCGGCCGGCTACGAGCAGTACTTC. It is translated as CASSPGESAGYEQYF.

This clonotype was observed a handful of times. The chain employs TRBV6-2 or TRBV6-3 and TRBJ2-3; 9 bases match TRBD2. The CDR3 sequence is 16 residues long. Germline CDR1 and CDR2: MNHEY and SVGEGT. V gave up 6 bases and J gave up 2 bases; unmatched junction bases: 9. CDR3 DNA sequence: TGTGCCAGCAGGAGACAGCGGGGGGCCTTCACAGATACGCAGTATTTT. Encoded protein: CASRRQRGAFTDTQYF.

This chain links TRBV7-9 with TRBJ1-1; D unclear. The CDR3 has 11 amino acids. CDR1 and CDR2 from the germline V gene are SEHNR and FQNEAQ (reference sequence). With 11 bases removed from V and 0 bases from J, the gap between germline ends came to 7 bases. In nucleotides, the CDR3 is TGTGCCGGGGAGTTGAACACTGAAGCTTTCTTT. Translation gives CAGELNTEAFF.

This clonotype was detected only a few times. V and J are TRBV4-1 and TRBJ2-7; 7 nucleotides align to TRBD1. J was trimmed by 1 base and V by 4 bases; bases with no gene match: 13. Germline CDR1 is MGHRA and CDR2 is YSYEKL. This CDR3 has 17 amino acids. The CDR3 here is CASSPETGVTGSYEQYF. CDR3 nucleotide sequence: TGCGCCAGCAGCCCTGAAACAGGGGTAACGGGTTCCTACGAGCAGTACTTC.

Only one count was recorded for this clonotype. A much larger clone is a single base away; this may be a read error. The chain is built from TRBV9 and TRBJ2-7; TRBD1 aligns across 10 bases. V lost 2 bases and J lost 2; bases outside the gene matches: 4. CDR3 length: 15 amino acids. Per the germline V gene, CDR1 is SGDLS and CDR2 is YYNGEE. The DNA for the CDR3 is TGTGCCAGCAGCGTGGCCGGGACAGGGGCCTACGAGCAGTACTTC. Translating gives CASSVAGTGAYEQYF.

The chain is built from TRBV20-1 and TRBJ2-7; unclear D gene. Between the trimmed V and J ends, which lost 6 bases and 3 bases, there was a span of 9 bases. Germline V lookup: CDR1 DFQATT, CDR2 SNEGSKA (reference sequence). The length of the CDR3 is 11 residues. CDR3 DNA sequence: TGCAGTGCCAGTCAAGGCTACGAGCAGTACGTC. Translating it yields CSASQGYEQYV.

Many counts were recorded for this clonotype. The chain uses TRBV5-1 and TRBJ1-6, with a possible D match to TRBD1 (5 bases). Per the germline V gene, CDR1 is SGHRS and CDR2 is YFSETQ. The CDR3 sequence is 15 residues long. The V end lost 5 bases, the J end lost 8 bases, and 17 bases lay between the germline ends. CDR3 loop: CASRDSGTGYSPLHF. The CDR3, as DNA: TGCGCCAGCAGGGACTCCGGGACTGGGTATTCACCCCTCCACTTT.

This clonotype was counted only a few times. The rearrangement joins TRBV24-1 to TRBJ2-1; D possibly corresponds to TRBD1 (5 bases). V lost 2 bases and J lost 6, with 13 bases in between. This CDR3 is 15 amino acids long. Germline values: CDR1 KGHDR, CDR2 SFDVKD. The CDR3 region is CATSDSRASGNEQFF. CDR3 in DNA: TGTGCCACCAGTGATTCCAGGGCTTCAGGCAATGAGCAGTTCTTC.

The sample holds a few counts of this clonotype. This chain connects TRBV6-2 or TRBV6-3 to TRBJ1-1, with D possibly matching TRBD1 (5 bases). The ends were cut back, 5 bases at V and 5 bases at J, with 12 bases in the middle. This CDR3 is 13 amino acids long. The germline CDR1 and CDR2 sequences are MNHEY and SVGEGT. The CDR3 coding sequence is TGTGCCAGCAGTCCGGCTTGGGGGACTGAAGCTTTCTTT. Translated, it gives CASSPAWGTEAFF.

The chain joins TRBV19 to TRBJ2-3, with 7 bases fitting TRBD2. CDR1 LNHDA and CDR2 SQIVND come from the germline V gene (reference sequence). The CDR3 is made up of 12 amino acids. This CDR3 is CAAGDWTDTQYF. DNA for the CDR3: TGTGCTGCGGGGGACTGGACAGATACGCAGTATTTT. Together with reference TRBV19 and TRBJ2-3, the CDR3 gives the full variable domain: DGGITQSPKYLFRKEGQNVTLSCEQNLNHDAMYWYRQDPGQGLRLIYYSQIVNDFQKGDIAEGYSVSREKKESFPLTVTSAQKNPTAFYLCAAGDWTDTQYFGPGTRLTVL.

V usage is TRBV6-5 and J usage is TRBJ1-2, with 10 bases identical to TRBD1. The germline V gene encodes CDR1 MNHEY and CDR2 SVGAGI. J was trimmed by 6 bases and V by 2 bases; bases with no gene match: 3. The CDR3 extends over 14 amino acids. In DNA form, the CDR3 reads TGTGCCAGCAGTTACGGACAGGGGGGGGATGGCTACACCTTC. Protein sequence: CASSYGQGGDGYTF.

The gene calls are TRBV6-2 or TRBV6-3 and TRBJ1-5, with D perhaps TRBD1 (5 bases). The germline V gene encodes CDR1 MNHEY and CDR2 SVGEGT. This CDR3 has 14 amino acids. The V end lost 6 bases, the J end lost 4 bases, and 13 bases lay between the germline ends. This CDR3 reads CASRLDTGNQPQHF. The CDR3 region has the DNA TGTGCCAGCAGGCTGGACACCGGGAATCAGCCCCAGCATTTT.

The chain carries TRBV27 and TRBJ2-5, with a tentative D call TRBD2 (7 bases). The CDR3 contains 15 residues. From germline, CDR1 is MNHEY and CDR2 SMNVEV (reference sequence). Trimming removed 9 bases at V and 1 base at J, with 18 bases between. The DNA of the CDR3 is TGTGCCAGTTCGAGGGGGGGTGGGGGCCAAGAGACCCAGTACTTC. This codes for CASSRGGGGQETQYF.

The CDR3 DNA follows: TGTGCCAGCAGTCTTCCGGGACCCCGGAGCTCCTATAATTCACCCCTCCACTTT. Translated: CASSLPGPRSSYNSPLHF. J is TRBJ1-6 and V is TRBV2; perhaps TRBD1 as D (5 bases). This CDR3 has 18 amino acids. The V end was cut by 5 bases, the J end by 0 bases, with 17 bases between. Germline CDR1 is SNHLY and CDR2 is FYNNEI.

The chain combines TRBV4-1 with TRBJ2-3, with 12 bases aligning to TRBD1. J lost 6 bases, V lost 3 bases, and 7 bases had no gene match. Germline values: CDR1 MGHRA, CDR2 YSYEKL. This CDR3 has 16 amino acids. CDR3 region: CASSQTGQGAPDTQYF. As DNA, the CDR3 is TGCGCCAGCAGCCAGACGGGACAGGGGGCGCCGGATACGCAGTATTTT.

The chain employs TRBV4-1 and TRBJ1-3; 7 bases align to TRBD1. CDR3 size: 15 residues. Germline values: CDR1 MGHRA, CDR2 YSYEKL. The V and J ends lost 5 bases and 0 bases, in that order; junction bases with no gene match: 4. The CDR3 region has the DNA TGCGCCAGCAGCAAAGGGACAGCCTCTGGAAACACCATATATTTT. This sequence encodes CASSKGTASGNTIYF.